Sequencing of this TCR beta chain was carried out in a study of blood T cells in healthy people across ages. General study points: Per million T cells, TCR beta diversity dropped about linearly as age rose. With naive T cell percentage, TCR beta diversity showed a strong correlation.

Germline CDR1 MGHDK, CDR2 SYGVNS. This CDR3 is built from 14 residues. Trimming pared 4 bases from V and 0 bases from J, leaving 7 bases between. In the case of this clonotype: Its antigen remains unknown.

Sample-barcoded 5' priming and a J-beta primer mix drove a second PCR of 7 to 11 cycles. From the 5' RACE reads, TCRdb called clonotypes with MiXCR, one entry per CDR3 protein. The profile covers about 1,500,000 distinct CDR3 sequences, with roughly 28% appearing a single time and 7.7% taken by the ten largest. The clonotype comes from a woman under 40 in good health. Specimen: blood. The chain is built from TRBV25-1 and TRBJ2-1; D remains ambiguous. CDR3 coding DNA: TGTGCCAGCAGTGTCCCTAGCTCCTACAATGAGCAGTTCTTC. It is translated as CASSVPSSYNEQFF.